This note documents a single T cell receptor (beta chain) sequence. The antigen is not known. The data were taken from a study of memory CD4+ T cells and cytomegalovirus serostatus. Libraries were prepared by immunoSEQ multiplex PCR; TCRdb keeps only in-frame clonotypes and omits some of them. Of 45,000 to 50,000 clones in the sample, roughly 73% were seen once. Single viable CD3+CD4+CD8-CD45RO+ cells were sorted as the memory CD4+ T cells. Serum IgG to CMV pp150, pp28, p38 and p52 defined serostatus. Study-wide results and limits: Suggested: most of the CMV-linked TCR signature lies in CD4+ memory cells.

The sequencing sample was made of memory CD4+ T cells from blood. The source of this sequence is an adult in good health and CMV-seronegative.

CDR3 nucleotide sequence: TGTGCCAGCAGCTTCAGCGGCTCTGGGGCCAACGTCCTGACTTTC. Its translation: CASSFSGSGANVLTF. V usage is TRBV11-1 and J usage is TRBJ2-6, with a weak D call TRBD2 (5 bases). Germline loops: CDR1 SGHAT, CDR2 FQDESV (reference sequence). This CDR3 has 15 amino acids. The germline V and J ends were trimmed by 3 bases and 0 bases, with 6 bases remaining between them.